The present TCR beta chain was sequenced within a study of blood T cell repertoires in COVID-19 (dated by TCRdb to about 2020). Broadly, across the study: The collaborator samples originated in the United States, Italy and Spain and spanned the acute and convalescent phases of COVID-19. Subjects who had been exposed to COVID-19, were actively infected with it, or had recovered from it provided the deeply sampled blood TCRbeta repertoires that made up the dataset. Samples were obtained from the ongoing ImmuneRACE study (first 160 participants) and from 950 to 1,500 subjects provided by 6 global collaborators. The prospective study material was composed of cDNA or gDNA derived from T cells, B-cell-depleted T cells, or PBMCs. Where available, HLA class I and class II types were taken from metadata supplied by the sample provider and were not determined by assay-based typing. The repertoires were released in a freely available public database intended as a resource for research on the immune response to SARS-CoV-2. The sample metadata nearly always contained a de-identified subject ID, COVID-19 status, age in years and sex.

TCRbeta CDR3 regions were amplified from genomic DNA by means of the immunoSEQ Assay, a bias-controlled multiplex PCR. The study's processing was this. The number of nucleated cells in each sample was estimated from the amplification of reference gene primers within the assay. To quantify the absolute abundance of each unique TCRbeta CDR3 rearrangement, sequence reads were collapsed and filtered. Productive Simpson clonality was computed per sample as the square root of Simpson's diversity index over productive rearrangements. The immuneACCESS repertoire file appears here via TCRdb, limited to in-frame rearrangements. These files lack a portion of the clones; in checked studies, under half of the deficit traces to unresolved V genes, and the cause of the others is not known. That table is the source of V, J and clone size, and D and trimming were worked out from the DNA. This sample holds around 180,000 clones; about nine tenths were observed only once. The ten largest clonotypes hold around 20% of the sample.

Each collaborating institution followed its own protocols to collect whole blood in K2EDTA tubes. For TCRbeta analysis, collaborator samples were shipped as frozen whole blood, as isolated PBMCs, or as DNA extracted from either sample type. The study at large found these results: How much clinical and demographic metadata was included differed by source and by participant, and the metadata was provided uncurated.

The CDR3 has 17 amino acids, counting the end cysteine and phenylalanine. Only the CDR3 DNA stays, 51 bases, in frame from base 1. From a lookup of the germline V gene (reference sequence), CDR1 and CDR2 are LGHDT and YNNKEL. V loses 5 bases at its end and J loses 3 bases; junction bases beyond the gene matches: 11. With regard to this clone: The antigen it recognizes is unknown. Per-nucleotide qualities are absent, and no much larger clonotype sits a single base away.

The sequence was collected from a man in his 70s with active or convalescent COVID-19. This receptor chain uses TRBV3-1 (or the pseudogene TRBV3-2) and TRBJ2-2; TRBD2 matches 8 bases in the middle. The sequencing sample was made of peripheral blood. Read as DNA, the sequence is TGTGCCAGCAGCTTCAGATACGCGGGAGGTTACACCGGGGAGCTGTTTTTT. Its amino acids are CASSFRYAGGYTGELFF.